These 32 T cell receptor beta chains were all obtained from the same sample, sequenced in a study of cytomegalovirus exposure and HLA in healthy donors. With 60 Vbeta and 13 Jbeta primers, the PCR was carried out. The repertoire was sequenced with immunoSEQ multiplex PCR; TCRdb's copy has only in-frame clones and lacks some. The sample includes 150,000 to 200,000 clones, roughly 76% of them seen just once. The specimen was PBMCs. The receptors here all came from a woman in her fifties or sixties in good health and CMV-seronegative.

This chain joins TRBV19 and TRBJ1-2; maybe TRBD1 (6 bases). Germline assignment: CDR1 LNHDA and CDR2 SQIVND (reference sequence). The V end was cut by 6 bases, the J end by 4 bases, with 15 bases between. This CDR3 comprises 14 residues. The DNA of the CDR3 is TGTGCCAGTAGACCACGCACAGGGATCTATGGCTACACCTTC. Its translation: CASRPRTGIYGYTF.

The chain recombines TRBV11-3 with TRBJ1-1, with a possible D match to TRBD1 (6 bases). With 5 bases removed from V and 4 bases from J, the gap between germline ends came to 11 bases. Germline CDR1 and CDR2: SGHNT and YENEEA. The CDR3 runs 13 residues. The CDR3 reads CASSTGSVTEAFF. Here the CDR3 DNA reads TGTGCCAGCAGCACAGGGAGTGTCACTGAAGCTTTCTTT. The whole variable domain, filled in from reference TRBV11-3 and TRBJ1-1, reads EAGVVQSPRYKIIEKKQPVAFWCNPISGHNTLYWYLQNLGQGPELLIRYENEEAVDDSQLPKDRFSAERLKGVDSTLKIQPAELGDSAVYLCASSTGSVTEAFFGQGTRLTVV.

V gene TRBV9 combines with J gene TRBJ1-5, with a weak D call TRBD1 (5 bases). Trimming left V 0 bases short and J 7 bases short, with 14 bases between. Germline lookup yields CDR1 SGDLS and CDR2 YYNGEE. The CDR3 is 15 residues long. The CDR3 reads CASSVDEGVGQPQHF. The CDR3 DNA reads as TGTGCCAGCAGCGTAGATGAAGGGGTAGGACAGCCCCAGCATTTT.

This clone appeared a single time. CDR3 nucleotides: TGCGCCAGCAGCCGAGAGCGGGGGTCCACAGATACGCAGTATTTT. Its protein product is CASSRERGSTDTQYF. The chain has TRBV4-3 and TRBJ2-3, with 8 bases matching TRBD2. CDR3 length: 15 residues. Trimming removed 4 bases from V and 2 bases from J; junction bases left unmatched: 5. The germline V gene has CDR1 LGHNA and CDR2 YSLEER.

This clone was observed a handful of times. The chain has TRBV20-1 and TRBJ1-1; D is uncertain. The V end lost 2 bases, the J end lost 4 bases, and 5 bases lay between the germline ends. CDR3 length: 11 residues. CDR1 is DFQATT, CDR2 SNEGSKA, per germline (reference sequence). CDR3 loop: CSARFSTEAFF. The DNA for the CDR3 is TGCAGTGCTAGATTCAGCACTGAAGCTTTCTTT.

The chain links TRBV2 to TRBJ2-3; D unresolved. The germline gives CDR1 SNHLY, CDR2 FYNNEI. V was clipped by 7 bases and J by 1 base, with 6 bases between them. CDR3 length: 12 amino acids. The CDR3 sequence: CASTPGTDTQYF. The CDR3 nucleotides read TGTGCCAGCACCCCCGGCACAGATACGCAGTATTTT.

This rearrangement joins TRBV4-2 to TRBJ1-4; D might be TRBD1 (6 bases). Germline-derived CDR1 and CDR2 are LGHNA and YNFKEQ. This CDR3 spans 14 amino acids. V shed 1 base and J shed 6 bases, with 9 bases lying between them. CDR3 sequence reads: CASSQARGDEKLFF. The DNA for the CDR3 is TGTGCCAGCAGCCAAGCCAGGGGAGATGAAAAACTGTTTTTT.

DNA of the CDR3: TGTGCCAGCAGCAAGGACAGGGGGCCCTACAATGAGCAGTTCTTC. Its translation: CASSKDRGPYNEQFF. This chain uses TRBV28 with TRBJ2-1; 11 bases agree with TRBD1. Trimming took 6 bases from V and 2 from J; bases not matched to a gene: 3. Germline V lookup: CDR1 MDHEN, CDR2 SYDVKM. There are 15 residues in the CDR3.

The V gene is TRBV9, the J gene TRBJ1-3; no definite D call. The V and J ends lost 4 bases and 4 bases respectively, with 3 bases between them. Germline V gives CDR1 SGDLS, CDR2 YYNGEE. The CDR3 is made up of 11 amino acids. The CDR3 nucleotides read TGTGCCAGCAGCCAGGGAAACACCATATATTTT. Protein: CASSQGNTIYF.

The rearrangement links TRBV7-7 to TRBJ1-3; unclear D gene. The germline CDR1 and CDR2 sequences are SSHAT and FNYEAQ (reference sequence). This CDR3 spans 15 amino acids. V dropped 1 base and J dropped 1 base, with 8 bases sitting between them. The CDR3: CASSLGPASGNTIYF. The DNA of the CDR3 is TGTGCCAGCAGCTTAGGCCCCGCGTCTGGAAACACCATATATTTT.

The V call is TRBV18, the J call TRBJ1-3; D call uncertain. Trimming shortened V by 4 bases and J by 0 bases, and 16 bases separated the two germline ends. This CDR3 is 17 amino acids long. The germline gives CDR1 KGHSH, CDR2 LQKENI. The CDR3 protein is CASSREIASNSGNTIYF. DNA of the CDR3: TGTGCCAGCTCACGTGAAATAGCTTCGAACTCTGGAAACACCATATATTTT.

This sequence joins TRBV29-1 and TRBJ2-2; 7 bases are shared with TRBD1. From germline, CDR1 is SQVTM and CDR2 ANQGSEA. Trimming took 7 bases from V and 2 from J; bases not matched to a gene: 7. The CDR3 loop spans 14 amino acids. CDR3 coding DNA: TGCAGCGCTATGGGACAGAGAAACACCGGGGAGCTGTTTTTT. The encoded protein is CSAMGQRNTGELFF.

The DNA for the CDR3 is TGTGCCAGCAGCTCACCGGGACATCGCGATGAAAATTCCTACGAGCAGTACTTC. Translation gives CASSSPGHRDENSYEQYF. V gene TRBV7-6 combines with J gene TRBJ2-7; D is perhaps TRBD1 (6 bases). Germline CDR1 reads SGHVS; CDR2 reads FNYEAQ. The ends were cut back, 4 bases at V and 1 base at J, with 23 bases in the middle. The length of the CDR3 is 18 residues.

The chain uses TRBV19 and TRBJ2-1; TRBD1 matches at 8 bases. Germline lookup yields CDR1 LNHDA and CDR2 SQIVND (reference sequence). Trimming at V came to 5 bases and at J to 2 bases, leaving 5 bases not matched to a gene. CDR3 size: 15 residues. The CDR3 DNA sequence: TGTGCCAGTAGTCAGGACAGGGATCCCTACAATGAGCAGTTCTTC. Amino acids: CASSQDRDPYNEQFF. Combining the CDR3 with reference TRBV19 and TRBJ2-1 gives the whole variable domain DGGITQSPKYLFRKEGQNVTLSCEQNLNHDAMYWYRQDPGQGLRLIYYSQIVNDFQKGDIAEGYSVSREKKESFPLTVTSAQKNPTAFYLCASSQDRDPYNEQFFGPGTRLTVL.

The gene calls are TRBV5-6 and TRBJ2-7, with 12 bases aligning to TRBD1. J gave up 4 bases and V 0 bases, and 2 bases lay outside the gene matches. Germline values: CDR1 SGHDT, CDR2 YYEEEE. The CDR3 covers 15 residues. The CDR3, as DNA: TGTGCCAGCAGCTTGGGGGACAGGGGGCGGTACGAGCAGTACTTC. Protein sequence: CASSLGDRGRYEQYF.

The chain couples TRBV5-1 to TRBJ2-5; a possible D gene is TRBD2 (6 bases). This CDR3 spans 13 amino acids. Looked up from germline, CDR1 is SGHRS and CDR2 is YFSETQ. V shed 4 bases and J shed 5 bases, with 12 bases lying between them. The CDR3 is CASSAGGRETQYF. The DNA of the CDR3 is TGCGCCAGCAGCGCCGGGGGTAGGGAGACCCAGTACTTC.

The chain is built from TRBV7-2 and TRBJ1-2, with 8 bases that match TRBD1. Losses at the gene ends were 3 bases for V and 2 bases for J; bases not matched to a gene: 11. Germline CDR1 reads SGHTA; CDR2 reads FQGNSA. This CDR3 has 17 residues. The CDR3 reads CASSFKTTGQGNYGYTF. The DNA for the CDR3 is TGTGCCAGCAGCTTTAAAACGACCGGACAGGGAAACTATGGCTACACCTTC.

This clone was seen a handful of times. This sequence joins TRBV4-3 and TRBJ2-7, with 7 bases that match TRBD1. V was pared by 1 base and J by 2 bases, with 5 bases of the junction left unmatched. The CDR3 is made up of 15 amino acids. CDR1 and CDR2 (germline): LGHNA, YSLEER. The CDR3 DNA reads TGCGCCAGCAGCCAAGCCGACAGGGACACCTACGAGCAGTACTTC. This translates into CASSQADRDTYEQYF.

This clone was seen just once. The chain couples TRBV14 to TRBJ1-4; D not resolved. V was cut by 2 bases and J by 8 bases, with 12 bases left in between. Germline V gene sequence: CDR1 SGHDN, CDR2 FVKESK. The CDR3 spans 14 residues. The CDR3 sequence is CASSQKRESEKLFF. CDR3 coding DNA: TGTGCCAGCAGCCAAAAGCGGGAGTCAGAAAAACTGTTTTTT.

The rearrangement joins TRBV2 to TRBJ2-7; 9 bases match TRBD2. This CDR3 region has 15 residues. Trimming removed 6 bases from V and 1 base from J; junction bases left unmatched: 7. Germline-derived CDR1 and CDR2 are SNHLY and FYNNEI. Here the CDR3 reads CASRLAGVASYEQYF. CDR3 in DNA: TGTGCCAGCAGGTTAGCGGGAGTCGCTTCCTACGAGCAGTACTTC.

V and J are TRBV6-5 and TRBJ2-1; D is perhaps TRBD1 (6 bases). V was trimmed by 10 bases and J by 6 bases, leaving 19 bases between them. This CDR3 comprises 14 residues. CDR1 MNHEY and CDR2 SVGAGI come from the germline V gene. The CDR3 nucleotides read TGTGCCACCGCCCAGACAGGCCAATCCAATGAGCAGTTCTTC. Amino acid sequence: CATAQTGQSNEQFF.

The V and J genes are TRBV7-2 and TRBJ2-5, with 9 positions matching TRBD1. Germline CDR1 is SGHTA and CDR2 is FQGNSA. CDR3 length equals 14 residues. V was pared by 4 bases and J by 3 bases, with 3 bases of the junction left unmatched. CDR3 DNA sequence: TGTGCCAGCAGCTCAGGGACAGGGAAAGAGACCCAGTACTTC. The encoded protein is CASSSGTGKETQYF.

A single count supports this clone. This chain links TRBV28 with TRBJ1-4; D remains ambiguous. The V gene lost 2 bases and the J gene lost 2 bases, with 12 bases spanning the gap. Looked up from germline, CDR1 is MDHEN and CDR2 is SYDVKM. The CDR3 consists of 16 residues. CDR3 DNA: TGTGCCAGCAGTTTAGGGATTTCGGGGACTAATGAAAAACTGTTTTTT. It codes for CASSLGISGTNEKLFF.

The chain carries TRBV29-1 and TRBJ2-5, with D uncertain. The CDR3 is made up of 10 amino acids. V was shortened by 3 bases and J by 5 bases, with 4 bases between the two germline ends. Germline V lookup: CDR1 SQVTM, CDR2 ANQGSEA. CDR3 loop: CSVDSETQYF. The DNA of the CDR3 is TGCAGCGTTGATTCGGAGACCCAGTACTTC.

This CDR3 is CASSASDRGAYEQYF. CDR3 bases: TGTGCCAGCAGTGCCTCGGACAGGGGAGCCTACGAGCAGTACTTC. The chain carries TRBV2 and TRBJ2-7; 9 positions match TRBD1. The germline V gene encodes CDR1 SNHLY and CDR2 FYNNEI. V was clipped by 4 bases and J by 2 bases; unmatched bases: 6. This CDR3 is built from 15 residues.

The chain employs TRBV7-2 and TRBJ1-6; D ambiguous. Germline V lookup: CDR1 SGHTA, CDR2 FQGNSA. This CDR3 is built from 15 residues. Trimming left V 1 base short and J 8 bases short, with 12 bases between. The CDR3 spells CASSLGAPGDSPLHF. CDR3 coding DNA: TGTGCCAGCAGCTTAGGAGCTCCTGGAGATTCACCCCTCCACTTT.

The genes are TRBV5-6 and TRBJ2-5; TRBD1 might be the D (6 bases). Germline assignment: CDR1 SGHDT and CDR2 YYEEEE. V dropped 4 bases and J dropped 3 bases, with 13 bases sitting between them. The CDR3 consists of 14 residues. The CDR3: CASSTIRTEETQYF. For the CDR3, the DNA is TGTGCCAGCAGCACAATCAGGACAGAAGAGACCCAGTACTTC. The full variable domain, completed using reference TRBV5-6 and TRBJ2-5, is DAGVTQSPTHLIKTRGQQVTLRCSPKSGHDTVSWYQQALGQGPQFIFQYYEEEERQRGNFPDRFSGHQFPNYSSELNVNALLLGDSALYLCASSTIRTEETQYFGPGTRLLVL.

J is TRBJ1-2 and V is TRBV15; a possible D gene is TRBD1 (5 bases). The V end was cut by 9 bases, the J end by 6 bases, with 17 bases between. The CDR3 runs to 13 residues. Germline CDR1 and CDR2: LNHNV and YYDKDF (reference sequence). CDR3 loop: CATSPVRDHGYTF. The CDR3 nucleotides are TGTGCCACTAGCCCCGTCAGGGATCATGGCTACACCTTC.

The chain has TRBV29-1 and TRBJ2-2; TRBD1 matches at 8 bases. The length of the CDR3 is 15 residues. Germline V CDR1 and CDR2: SQVTM, ANQGSEA. With 6 bases clipped from V and 4 bases from J, the junction kept 10 bases outside the gene matches. The CDR3 protein is CSVLRGLLGTGELFF. CDR3 coding DNA: TGCAGCGTGCTCAGGGGGCTTTTAGGCACCGGGGAGCTGTTTTTT.

This chain links TRBV27 with TRBJ2-1; TRBD2 might be the D (5 bases). The CDR3 has 14 amino acids. From germline, CDR1 is MNHEY and CDR2 SMNVEV (reference sequence). The ends were cut back, 8 bases at V and 3 bases at J, with 14 bases in the middle. DNA of the CDR3: TGTGCCAGCGAAGAAGGACTTAACTACAATGAGCAGTTCTTC. Translation: CASEEGLNYNEQFF.

V usage is TRBV7-9 and J usage is TRBJ1-1, with 7 positions matching TRBD1. Germline V gene data show CDR1 as SEHNR and CDR2 as FQNEAQ (reference sequence). CDR3 length equals 15 residues. V gave up 3 bases and J gave up 6 bases; unmatched junction bases: 10. The CDR3: CASSFGGGRNAEAFF. CDR3 in DNA: TGTGCCAGCAGCTTCGGAGGGGGCAGGAATGCTGAAGCTTTCTTT.

The gene calls are TRBV6-6 and TRBJ1-4; no reliable D call. Trimming removed 6 bases from V and 8 bases from J, with 16 bases in between. Germline V CDR1 and CDR2: MNHNY, SVGAGI (reference sequence). This CDR3 contains 14 residues. CDR3 nucleotides: TGTGCCAGCAGCTCGGTTAAAGCGAGGGAAAAACTGTTTTTT. The encoded protein is CASSSVKAREKLFF.